What follows are 11 T cell receptor beta chains derived from one specimen sequenced in a study of T cell changes during pregnancy in multiple sclerosis. TCRdb's copy holds only in-frame clones and misses some; the assay was immunoSEQ multiplex PCR. The table shows around 35,000 clones, with over 80% occurring only once. The sample comprised PBMCs (not recorded whether the cells were cultured). The receptor source for this set is a female donor with multiple sclerosis, enrolled in a pregnancy study.

This chain uses TRBV10-3 with TRBJ1-2; unclear D gene. Germline-derived CDR1 and CDR2 are ENHRY and SYGVKD. Trimming removed 3 bases at V and 4 bases at J, with 6 bases between. CDR3 length: 12 residues. In DNA form, the CDR3 reads TGTGCCATCAGTGACGTTGGCTATGGCTACACCTTC. Protein product: CAISDVGYGYTF.

The CDR3 reads CASSSNNEQFF. CDR3 nucleotides: TGTGCCAGCAGTTCGAACAATGAGCAGTTCTTC. The V and J genes are TRBV6-5 and TRBJ2-1; D gene unclear. This CDR3 is 11 amino acids long. Germline V gene sequence: CDR1 MNHEY, CDR2 SVGAGI. V was trimmed by 4 bases and J by 5 bases, leaving 3 bases between them.

This chain uses TRBV19 with TRBJ2-7; TRBD2 agrees at 16 bases. Germline CDR1 reads LNHDA; CDR2 reads SQIVND (reference sequence). The CDR3 contains 18 residues. Trimming cost V 3 bases and J 4 bases; bases outside gene matches: 9. The DNA for the CDR3 is TGTGCCAGTAGTATCACGGCCGGGACTAGCGGGAGGGTATACGAGCAGTACTTC. This gives the protein CASSITAGTSGRVYEQYF. Filled out from reference TRBV19 and TRBJ2-7, the complete variable domain reads DGGITQSPKYLFRKEGQNVTLSCEQNLNHDAMYWYRQDPGQGLRLIYYSQIVNDFQKGDIAEGYSVSREKKESFPLTVTSAQKNPTAFYLCASSITAGTSGRVYEQYFGPGTRLTVT.

The sample holds one count of this clone. This chain connects TRBV6-1 to TRBJ2-7; tentatively, D is TRBD2 (5 bases). V was trimmed by 5 bases and J by 6 bases, leaving 14 bases between them. The germline V gene has CDR1 MNHNS and CDR2 SASEGT. The CDR3 sequence is 13 residues long. The CDR3 nucleotides are TGTGCCAGCAGTCTCGGGCCTGCGGGCGAGCAGTACTTC. Protein: CASSLGPAGEQYF.

This chain connects TRBV7-3 to TRBJ2-2, with D uncertain. Germline CDR1 is SGHTA and CDR2 is FQGTGA. V was clipped by 1 base and J by 1 base, with 7 bases between them. CDR3 length: 15 amino acids. The CDR3 here is CASSLNQRNTGELFF. The CDR3 nucleotides are TGTGCCAGCAGCTTAAACCAGCGGAACACCGGGGAGCTGTTTTTT.

This chain joins TRBV19 and TRBJ1-4; TRBD1 is a possible D gene (6 bases). Germline assignment: CDR1 LNHDA and CDR2 SQIVND (reference sequence). Trimming pared 6 bases from V and 2 bases from J, leaving 10 bases between. CDR3 length equals 14 residues. CDR3 bases: TGTGCCAGTAGGAGAGGGGGTACTAATGAAAAACTGTTTTTT. Residues: CASRRGGTNEKLFF.

The V and J genes are TRBV19 and TRBJ1-4; D gene ambiguous. Trimming pared 3 bases from V and 3 bases from J, leaving 5 bases between. The CDR3 runs to 13 residues. Germline V gene data show CDR1 as LNHDA and CDR2 as SQIVND (reference sequence). CDR3 in DNA: TGTGCCAGTAGTATTTCGGCTAATGAAAAACTGTTTTTT. This translates into CASSISANEKLFF.

The chain carries TRBV19 and TRBJ2-7; 7 bases agree with TRBD2. V gave up 4 bases and J gave up 7 bases; unmatched junction bases: 10. Germline lookup yields CDR1 LNHDA and CDR2 SQIVND (reference sequence). The CDR3 length is 14 residues. The CDR3 DNA reads as TGTGCCAGTAGTAAAGGGGCGGGGGTTACGGAGCAGTACTTC. This translates into CASSKGAGVTEQYF. The complete variable domain, with remaining parts taken from reference TRBV19 and TRBJ2-7, reads DGGITQSPKYLFRKEGQNVTLSCEQNLNHDAMYWYRQDPGQGLRLIYYSQIVNDFQKGDIAEGYSVSREKKESFPLTVTSAQKNPTAFYLCASSKGAGVTEQYFGPGTRLTVT.

This chain links TRBV28 with TRBJ1-2, with 7 bases matching TRBD1. CDR1 and CDR2 (germline): MDHEN, SYDVKM. The CDR3 is 15 residues long. V shed 6 bases and J 4 bases; nucleotides not matched to a gene: 11. The CDR3 loop reads CASRLTSGQLYGYTF. DNA for the CDR3: TGTGCCAGCAGACTCACCTCGGGACAGCTCTATGGCTACACCTTC.

This clone is a singleton in its sample. The rearrangement links TRBV27 to TRBJ2-7; D might be TRBD2 (5 bases). CDR3 length: 11 amino acids. Germline CDR1 and CDR2: MNHEY and SMNVEV (reference sequence). V was trimmed by 3 bases and J by 10 bases, leaving 10 bases between them. The CDR3 nucleotides are TGTGCCAGCAGTTTGGGCGGGTTTCAGTACTTC. This gives the protein CASSLGGFQYF.

The rearrangement joins TRBV6-1 to TRBJ1-4; D gene uncertain. The germline V gene has CDR1 MNHNS and CDR2 SASEGT. Trimming left V 7 bases short and J 8 bases short, with 14 bases between. CDR3 length: 13 residues. The CDR3 reads CASNRRVGEKLFF. Written as DNA, the CDR3 is TGTGCCAGCAATAGACGGGTGGGAGAAAAACTGTTTTTT.